The 15 T cell receptor beta chains given below trace back to one sample, sequenced in a study of blood T cell repertoires in COVID-19. Here immunoSEQ multiplex PCR was the method, and the copy in TCRdb shows in-frame clones only, minus some. The table includes 85,000 to 130,000 clones, around 90% detected once. Sequenced sample: peripheral blood. These receptors were collected from a woman aged 55-69 years with acute or convalescent COVID-19.

The genes are TRBV28 and TRBJ2-5; TRBD2 is a possible D gene (6 bases). Trimming pared 5 bases from V and 1 base from J, leaving 14 bases between. CDR1 and CDR2 (germline): MDHEN, SYDVKM. The CDR3 covers 15 residues. The CDR3 here is CASSRSGSSQETQYF. The CDR3 DNA reads as TGTGCCAGCAGTCGAAGCGGGTCGTCCCAAGAGACCCAGTACTTC.

The J gene is TRBJ1-3, the V gene TRBV30; D is unclear. Trimming took 5 bases from V and 0 from J, leaving 14 bases between them. Germline V gives CDR1 GTSNPN, CDR2 SVGIG (reference sequence). This CDR3 is built from 15 residues. The CDR3 spells CAWDRWTDSGNTIYF. CDR3 nucleotides: TGTGCCTGGGACCGTTGGACTGACTCTGGAAACACCATATATTTT.

This clone was detected only a few times. The junction shows a germline mismatch at one end, possibly a read error. The V call is TRBV7-7, the J call TRBJ2-5; 8 nucleotides line up with TRBD1. Germline V gene data show CDR1 as SSHAT and CDR2 as FNYEAQ (reference sequence). The CDR3 runs 13 residues. The CDR3 region is CASSFARGQTQYF. The DNA of the CDR3 is TGTGCTAGCAGCTTTGCCAGGGGGCAGACCCAGTACTTC.

J is TRBJ1-1 and V is TRBV25-1; tentatively, D is TRBD1 (6 bases). Germline CDR1 is MGHDK and CDR2 is SYGVNS. The V gene lost 6 bases and the J gene lost 3 bases, with 17 bases spanning the gap. The CDR3 runs 15 residues. CDR3 in amino acids: CASSARTDRHTEAFF. In DNA, the CDR3 is TGTGCCAGCAGCGCCAGGACAGATCGGCACACTGAAGCTTTCTTT.

The chain recombines TRBV18 with TRBJ2-7, with D maybe TRBD2 (5 bases). This CDR3 has 13 residues. Germline V gives CDR1 KGHSH, CDR2 LQKENI. The ends were cut back, 1 base at V and 4 bases at J, with 8 bases in the middle. The CDR3 reads CASSPLPGYEQYF. Written as DNA, the CDR3 is TGTGCCAGCTCACCACTACCGGGGTACGAGCAGTACTTC.

CDR3 in DNA: TGTGCCAGCAGCCCCAATCTGGGTAGCGGAGATTTCTCCTACAATGAGCAGTTCTTC. This encodes CASSPNLGSGDFSYNEQFF. The chain carries TRBV7-3 and TRBJ2-1; D possibly corresponds to TRBD2 (6 bases). CDR1 is SGHTA and CDR2 is FQGTGA in the germline V gene. Trimming cost V 5 bases and J 0 bases, with 23 bases left between them. CDR3 length: 19 amino acids. Complete variable domain (other parts from reference TRBV7-3 and TRBJ2-1): GAGVSQTPSNKVTEKGKYVELRCDPISGHTALYWYRQSLGQGPEFLIYFQGTGAADDSGLPNDRFFAVRPEGSVSTLKIQRTERGDSAVYLCASSPNLGSGDFSYNEQFFGPGTRLTVL.

The chain recombines TRBV18 with TRBJ2-1; D is uncertain. Trimming pared 3 bases from V and 9 bases from J, leaving 9 bases between. CDR3 length equals 12 residues. Germline CDR1 and CDR2: KGHSH and LQKENI. The chain's CDR3 is CASSPRELEQFF. The CDR3 DNA sequence: TGTGCCAGCTCACCGAGAGAGCTTGAGCAGTTCTTC.

The chain recombines TRBV5-1 with TRBJ2-1, with TRBD1 matching over 9 bases. Trimming cost V 2 bases and J 4 bases; bases outside gene matches: 10. The CDR3 is 17 residues long. Germline CDR1 SGHRS, CDR2 YFSETQ. The CDR3 loop reads CASSLQGALSVYNEQFF. The CDR3 DNA reads as TGCGCCAGCAGCTTACAGGGGGCCCTTTCCGTTTACAATGAGCAGTTCTTC.

The rearrangement joins TRBV7-9 to TRBJ2-6, with TRBD2 identical over 7 bases. The germline V gene encodes CDR1 SEHNR and CDR2 FQNEAQ (reference sequence). The junction had 9 bases not matched to a gene; V was cut back by 4 bases and J by 0 bases. The CDR3 has 18 amino acids. The CDR3 spells CASSSHVGGYSGANVLTF. CDR3 bases: TGTGCCAGCAGCTCCCACGTGGGGGGGTACTCTGGGGCCAACGTCCTGACTTTC. Looking up the rest from reference TRBV7-9 and TRBJ2-6 gives the full variable domain: DTGVSQNPRHKITKRGQNVTFRCDPISEHNRLYWYRQTLGQGPEFLTYFQNEAQLEKSRLLSDRFSAERPKGSFSTLEIQRTEQGDSAMYLCASSSHVGGYSGANVLTFGAGSRLTVL.

The chain links TRBV30 to TRBJ1-5; 8 nucleotides agree with TRBD1. Germline lookup yields CDR1 GTSNPN and CDR2 SVGIG (reference sequence). V was pared by 0 bases and J by 7 bases, with 5 bases of the junction left unmatched. The CDR3 contains 14 residues. The CDR3 DNA sequence: TGTGCCTGGAGTGTCGGACAGGGACTGCAGCCCCAGCATTTT. This codes for CAWSVGQGLQPQHF.

This chain connects TRBV4-1 to TRBJ1-2; D may be TRBD1 (6 bases). This CDR3 region has 13 residues. The V end lost 1 base, the J end lost 8 bases, and 11 bases lay between the germline ends. Germline-derived CDR1 and CDR2 are MGHRA and YSYEKL. The CDR3 region is CASSQGQEEGYTF. CDR3 coding DNA: TGCGCCAGCAGCCAAGGACAGGAGGAAGGCTACACCTTC.

The chain carries TRBV30 and TRBJ1-1; TRBD1 matches at 9 bases. Germline CDR1 is GTSNPN and CDR2 is SVGIG (reference sequence). J was trimmed by 4 bases and V by 3 bases; bases with no gene match: 0. The CDR3 extends over 12 amino acids. The CDR3 DNA sequence: TGTGCCTGGAGGACAGGGGGCACTGAAGCTTTCTTT. This gives the protein CAWRTGGTEAFF.

The chain carries TRBV24-1 and TRBJ2-2; no clear D. The V end lost 7 bases, the J end lost 3 bases, and 8 bases lay between the germline ends. This CDR3 spans 13 amino acids. CDR1 and CDR2 from the germline V gene are KGHDR and SFDVKD. The CDR3 sequence is CATSRDYTGELFF. DNA for the CDR3: TGTGCCACCAGCCGAGATTACACCGGGGAGCTGTTTTTT.

The rearrangement uses TRBV9 and TRBJ1-2; possibly TRBD1 for D (5 bases). This CDR3 comprises 14 residues. V was shortened by 4 bases and J by 2 bases, with 12 bases between the two germline ends. Germline assignment: CDR1 SGDLS and CDR2 YYNGEE. DNA of the CDR3: TGTGCCAGCAGCCCTTCGACAGAAAACTATGGCTACACCTTC. Its translation: CASSPSTENYGYTF.

V is TRBV11-2 and J is TRBJ1-1, with D possibly TRBD1 on 6 matching bases. The CDR3 loop spans 16 amino acids. The V gene's germline CDR1 is SGHAT and CDR2 FQNNGV. With 0 bases removed from V and 3 bases from J, the gap between germline ends came to 14 bases. The CDR3 coding sequence is TGTGCCAGCAGCTTAGAGCCAGGGGCAGCGGACACTGAAGCTTTCTTT. It encodes CASSLEPGAADTEAFF.